This paragraph reports one TCR beta chain. One entry per CDR3 protein results from TCRdb running MiXCR on the RT-PCR reads. The data hold hundreds of thousands of distinct CDR3 sequences, with 7.6% observed a single time. V shed 2 bases and J shed 6 bases, with 12 bases lying between them. The V gene's germline CDR1 is SGHRS and CDR2 YFSETQ. CDR3 length: 13 amino acids. This sample was taken from a study of response to subunit inactivated influenza vaccine. The chain has TRBV5-1 and TRBJ2-7; the D gene is possibly TRBD2 (5 bases). This clonotype was sampled from a man aged 50-75 years who received an inactivated influenza vaccine. The sequencing here drew on PBMCs from blood, taken less than 30 months after vaccination. Here the CDR3 reads CASSFPGWGEQYF. The CDR3 bases are TGCGCCAGCAGCTTCCCGGGGTGGGGCGAGCAGTACTTC.